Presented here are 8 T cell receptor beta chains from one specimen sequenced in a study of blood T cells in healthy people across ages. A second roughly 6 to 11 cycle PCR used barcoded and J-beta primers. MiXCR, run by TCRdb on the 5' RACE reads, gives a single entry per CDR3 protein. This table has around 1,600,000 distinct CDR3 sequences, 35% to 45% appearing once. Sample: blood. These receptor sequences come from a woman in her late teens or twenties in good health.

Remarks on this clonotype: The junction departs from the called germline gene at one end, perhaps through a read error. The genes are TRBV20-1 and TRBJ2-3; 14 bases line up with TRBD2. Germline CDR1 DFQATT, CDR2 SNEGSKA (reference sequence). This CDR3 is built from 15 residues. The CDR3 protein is CSAERLAGGTDTRYF. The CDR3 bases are TGCAGTGCTGAGCGACTAGCGGGAGGGACAGATACGCGGTATTTT.

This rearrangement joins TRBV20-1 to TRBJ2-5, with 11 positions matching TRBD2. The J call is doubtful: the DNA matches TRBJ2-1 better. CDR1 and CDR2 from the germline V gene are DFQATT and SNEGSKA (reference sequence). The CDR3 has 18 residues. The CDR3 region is CSATRTSGRKKIQETQFF. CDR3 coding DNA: TGCAGTGCTACACGTACTAGCGGGAGAAAAAAAATCCAAGAGACCCAGTTCTTC.

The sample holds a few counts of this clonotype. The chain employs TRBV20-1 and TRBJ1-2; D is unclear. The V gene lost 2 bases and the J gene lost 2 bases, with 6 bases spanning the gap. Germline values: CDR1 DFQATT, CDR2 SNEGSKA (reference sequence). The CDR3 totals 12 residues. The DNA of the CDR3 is TGCAGTGCTAGAAGGCAGAACTATGGCTACACCTTC. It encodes CSARRQNYGYTF.

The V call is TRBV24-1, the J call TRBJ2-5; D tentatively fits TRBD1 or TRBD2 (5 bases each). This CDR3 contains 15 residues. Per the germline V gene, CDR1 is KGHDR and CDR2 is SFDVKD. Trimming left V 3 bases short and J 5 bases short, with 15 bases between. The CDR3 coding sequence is TGTGCCACCAGTGATGTTCCGGGACGGGGTGAGACCCAGTACTTC. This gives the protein CATSDVPGRGETQYF.

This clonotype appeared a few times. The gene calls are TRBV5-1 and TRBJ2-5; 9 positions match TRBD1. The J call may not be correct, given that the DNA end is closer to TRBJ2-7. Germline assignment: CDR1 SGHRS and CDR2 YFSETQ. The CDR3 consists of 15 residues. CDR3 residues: CASSPGDRDAYEQYF. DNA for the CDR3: TGCGCCAGCAGCCCGGGGGACAGGGATGCCTACGAGCAGTACTTC.

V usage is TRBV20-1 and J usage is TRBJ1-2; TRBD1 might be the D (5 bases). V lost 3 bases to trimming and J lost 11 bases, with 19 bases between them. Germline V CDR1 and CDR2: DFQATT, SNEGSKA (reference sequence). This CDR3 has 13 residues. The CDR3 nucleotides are TGCAGTGCTAGGGAGGGGACGGCTATAGGGTACACCTTC. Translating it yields CSAREGTAIGYTF.

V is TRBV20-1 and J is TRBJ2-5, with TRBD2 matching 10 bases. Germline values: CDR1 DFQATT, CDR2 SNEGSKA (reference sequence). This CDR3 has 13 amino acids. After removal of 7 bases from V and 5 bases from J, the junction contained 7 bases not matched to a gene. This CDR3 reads CSGLAGVGETQYF. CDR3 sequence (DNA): TGCAGTGGCCTAGCGGGGGTTGGGGAGACCCAGTACTTC.

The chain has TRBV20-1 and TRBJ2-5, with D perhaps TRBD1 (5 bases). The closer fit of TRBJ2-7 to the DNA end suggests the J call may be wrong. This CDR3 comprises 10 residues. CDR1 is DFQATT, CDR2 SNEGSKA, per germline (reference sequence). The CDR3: CSARRGEQYF. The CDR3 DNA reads TGCAGTGCTAGAAGGGGCGAGCAGTACTTC.